This paragraph reports one TCR beta chain. Its antigen is unknown. Germline CDR1 is MNHEY and CDR2 is SMNVEV (reference sequence). The ends lost 5 bases at V and 3 bases at J; junction bases unmatched: 10. This CDR3 is 17 amino acids long. This specimen comes from a study of a mutant IDH1 vaccine in newly diagnosed glioma. The method was immunoSEQ multiplex PCR; TCRdb's version includes in-frame clones alone and lacks a portion of them. The sample carries almost 95,000 clones, approximately 89% recorded once. Described time point: week 47, end of study. The content of each vaccine dose was 300 ug of mutant IDH1 20-mer peptide, and topical imiquimod accompanied it.

V gene TRBV27 combines with J gene TRBJ2-1; 10 bases are shared with TRBD2. This TCR came from a woman aged 45-65 years with glioma. The starting material was PBMCs, obtained from a glioma patient whose treatment included an IDH1 peptide vaccine. For the CDR3, the DNA is TGTGCCAGCAGTCAAACTTGGACTAGCGGCCTCTACAATGAGCAGTTCTTC. Its translation: CASSQTWTSGLYNEQFF.